These 28 T cell receptor beta chains were all obtained from the same sample, sequenced in a study of T-cell memory formation after mild COVID-19. TCRdb redid the calling of the 5' RACE reads with MiXCR, one entry per CDR3 protein. In the table there are about 140,000 distinct CDR3 sequences, 11% to 15% of which are singletons. Specimen: PBMCs or a T cell subset sorted from them (not recorded which). Receptor source: an adult woman who had mild COVID-19 (a few samples of this study predate the infection). Cell type and time point are not known.

This clonotype was seen only a few times. The V call is TRBV5-4, the J call TRBJ2-3; D ambiguous. V was pared by 1 base and J by 8 bases, with 8 bases between. The CDR3 covers 12 residues. In germline, CDR1 is SGHNT, CDR2 YYREEE (reference sequence). The CDR3 spells CASSLLGGTQYF. In DNA form, the CDR3 reads TGTGCCAGCAGCTTGTTAGGCGGTACGCAGTATTTT.

V usage is TRBV15 and J usage is TRBJ2-5; D is possibly TRBD2 (5 bases). The CDR3 extends over 14 amino acids. Between the trimmed V and J ends, which lost 4 bases and 7 bases, there was a span of 16 bases. CDR1 and CDR2 from the germline V gene are LNHNV and YYDKDF (reference sequence). CDR3 coding DNA: TGTGCCACCAGCACTAGCCGCAGCGCAGGGACCCAGTACTTC. Encoded protein: CATSTSRSAGTQYF.

The chain uses TRBV29-1 and TRBJ2-7; D may correspond to TRBD1 or TRBD2 (5 bases each). The CDR3 runs to 13 residues. Trimming took off 3 bases at V and 2 bases at J, with 11 bases between the two ends. The V gene's germline CDR1 is SQVTM and CDR2 ANQGSEA. This chain's CDR3 is CSVEGDRTYEQYF. CDR3 nucleotide sequence: TGCAGCGTTGAGGGGGACCGTACCTACGAGCAGTACTTC.

V and J are TRBV19 and TRBJ1-2, with D possibly TRBD1 on 5 matching bases. This CDR3 contains 14 residues. Between the trimmed V and J ends, which lost 0 bases and 4 bases, there was a span of 9 bases. The germline CDR1 and CDR2 sequences are LNHDA and SQIVND (reference sequence). CDR3 loop: CASSIEYRIYGYTF. CDR3 DNA: TGTGCCAGTAGTATAGAATACAGGATCTATGGCTACACCTTC.

The rearrangement joins TRBV4-2 to TRBJ2-7; D call uncertain. This CDR3 is 14 amino acids long. CDR1 and CDR2 from the germline V gene are LGHNA and YNFKEQ. The V end lost 3 bases, the J end lost 2 bases, and 11 bases lay between the germline ends. CDR3 in amino acids: CASSQSEGPYEQYF. CDR3 DNA: TGTGCCAGCAGCCAGTCTGAAGGCCCCTACGAGCAGTACTTC.

This clonotype has more than one count but fewer than ten. The chain uses TRBV7-6 and TRBJ1-1; 8 bases agree with TRBD1. Losses at the gene ends were 2 bases for V and 1 base for J; bases not matched to a gene: 6. Germline V gene lookup returns CDR1 SGHVS and CDR2 FNYEAQ. The CDR3 is 16 residues long. The CDR3 DNA is TGTGCCAGCAGCTTACACCCGGACAGGGCGAACACTGAAGCTTTCTTT. As protein: CASSLHPDRANTEAFF.

The V gene is TRBV4-1, the J gene TRBJ1-2; TRBD1 matches at 7 bases. The J segment lost 8 bases and the V segment lost 2 bases, leaving 8 bases of the junction unmatched. There are 14 residues in the CDR3. Germline CDR1 MGHRA, CDR2 YSYEKL. The CDR3 bases are TGCGCCAGCAGCCAATCACCAGGGGGACAAGGCTACACCTTC. Its translation is CASSQSPGGQGYTF.

The gene calls are TRBV9 and TRBJ2-1; TRBD2 aligns across 8 bases. The J segment lost 5 bases and the V segment lost 6 bases, leaving 7 bases of the junction unmatched. The CDR3 contains 14 residues. The germline V gene encodes CDR1 SGDLS and CDR2 YYNGEE. CDR3 amino acids: CASTEGLAHNEQFF. DNA of the CDR3: TGTGCCAGCACCGAAGGACTAGCACACAATGAGCAGTTCTTC.

The table lists this clonotype with a few counts. The V call is TRBV20-1, the J call TRBJ2-7; 15 bases align to TRBD2. Losses at the gene ends were 6 bases for V and 6 bases for J; bases not matched to a gene: 6. The germline V gene encodes CDR1 DFQATT and CDR2 SNEGSKA (reference sequence). This CDR3 has 14 residues. The CDR3 DNA follows: TGCAGTGCGAGGGGGACTAGCGGGAGGCGCGAGCAGTACTTC. Protein sequence: CSARGTSGRREQYF.

This clonotype was observed a few times. The DNA for the CDR3 is TGCAGCGTATTCGAAGGAGCGGGGGGCAAAAACATTCAGTACTTC. This gives the protein CSVFEGAGGKNIQYF. The chain joins TRBV29-1 to TRBJ2-4; 9 positions match TRBD2. Germline V lookup: CDR1 SQVTM, CDR2 ANQGSEA. The length of the CDR3 is 15 residues. V was pared by 6 bases and J by 3 bases, with 9 bases of the junction left unmatched.

This clonotype was counted between two and nine times. CDR3: CASSKDAGPPRANVLTF. As DNA, the CDR3 is TGTGCCAGCAGCAAGGACGCCGGGCCACCGCGGGCCAACGTCCTGACTTTC. The chain joins TRBV21-1 to TRBJ2-6; the table's D call, TRBD1, has no DNA check behind it. TRBV21-1 is a listed pseudogene. This CDR3 comprises 17 residues.

The V gene is TRBV6-5, the J gene TRBJ1-5; D might be TRBD1 (5 bases). There are 14 residues in the CDR3. The germline gives CDR1 MNHEY, CDR2 SVGAGI. Trimming took 8 bases from V and 3 from J, leaving 14 bases between them. The CDR3 DNA follows: TGTGCCAGCTCCGTGGGGGTGGTCAATCAGCCCCAGCATTTT. Translated, it gives CASSVGVVNQPQHF.

The chain employs TRBV6-5 and TRBJ2-7; TRBD2 matches at 10 bases. With 2 bases clipped from V and 4 bases from J, the junction kept 17 bases outside the gene matches. Germline CDR1 reads MNHEY; CDR2 reads SVGAGI. CDR3 length equals 19 residues. CDR3 coding DNA: TGTGCCAGCAGTTACGGACCCGCACCCCTAGCGGGAGTGGGATACGAGCAGTACTTC. It is translated as CASSYGPAPLAGVGYEQYF.

This clonotype was counted only a few times. V is TRBV27 and J is TRBJ2-1; a possible D gene is TRBD2 (6 bases). Looked up from germline, CDR1 is MNHEY and CDR2 is SMNVEV (reference sequence). This CDR3 spans 16 amino acids. Trimming left V 4 bases short and J 1 base short, with 14 bases between. CDR3 amino acids: CASSWSSGVSYNEQFF. As DNA, the CDR3 is TGTGCCAGCAGTTGGTCGTCGGGGGTGTCCTACAATGAGCAGTTCTTC.

This chain uses TRBV29-1 with TRBJ2-1; 8 positions match TRBD1. This CDR3 has 13 amino acids. Germline V gene data show CDR1 as SQVTM and CDR2 as ANQGSEA. This CDR3 is CGSRTGPYNEQFF. The CDR3 DNA reads TGCGGATCCAGGACAGGGCCTTACAATGAGCAGTTCTTC.

The chain uses TRBV7-3 and TRBJ2-1; 11 bases fit TRBD2. Germline V gene sequence: CDR1 SGHTA, CDR2 FQGTGA. The V segment lost 5 bases and the J segment 5 bases; nucleotides outside the gene matches: 5. The CDR3 is 15 amino acids. The chain's CDR3 is CASSQTSGANNEQFF. In DNA, the CDR3 is TGTGCCAGCAGCCAGACTAGCGGGGCTAACAATGAGCAGTTCTTC.

The rearrangement links TRBV12-3 or TRBV12-4 to TRBJ2-1; TRBD2 agrees at 10 bases. CDR3 length equals 15 residues. V dropped 6 bases and J dropped 9; count of bases not matched to a gene: 11. The CDR3 protein is CASRVSGGAGFEQFF. The CDR3 DNA reads as TGTGCCAGCAGGGTGAGCGGGGGGGCTGGCTTTGAGCAGTTCTTC.

The table lists this clonotype with a few counts. V usage is TRBV11-1 and J usage is TRBJ2-7, with TRBD1 matching 8 bases. The CDR3 spans 15 residues. Germline CDR1 reads SGHAT; CDR2 reads FQDESV (reference sequence). V shed 6 bases, J shed 1 base, and the junction held 8 bases outside the gene matches. The CDR3 region is CASRPDRGMSYEQYF. The CDR3 nucleotides are TGTGCCAGCAGACCTGACAGGGGAATGTCCTACGAGCAGTACTTC.

This clonotype was seen a handful of times. The chain is built from TRBV19 and TRBJ2-1; 8 bases fit TRBD2. V trimming: 6 bases; J trimming: 0 bases; junction bases outside the gene matches: 7. CDR3 size: 16 residues. CDR1 LNHDA and CDR2 SQIVND come from the germline V gene (reference sequence). The CDR3 DNA reads as TGTGCCAGTAGAGCTAGCGGGTCGAGCTCCTACAATGAGCAGTTCTTC. It encodes CASRASGSSSYNEQFF. Together with reference TRBV19 and TRBJ2-1, the CDR3 gives the full variable domain: DGGITQSPKYLFRKEGQNVTLSCEQNLNHDAMYWYRQDPGQGLRLIYYSQIVNDFQKGDIAEGYSVSREKKESFPLTVTSAQKNPTAFYLCASRASGSSSYNEQFFGPGTRLTVL.

The sample holds many counts of this clonotype. The gene calls are TRBV12-3 or TRBV12-4 and TRBJ2-1; D remains ambiguous. The length of the CDR3 is 16 residues. V was shortened by 3 bases and J by 7 bases, with 19 bases between the two germline ends. The CDR3 DNA is TGTGCCAGCAGTTTTCGTCCAGTGGCTGAGACGAATGAGCAGTTCTTC. Residues: CASSFRPVAETNEQFF.

This clonotype was seen just once. The rearrangement links TRBV5-1 to TRBJ1-2; 9 bases match TRBD1. V was clipped by 4 bases and J by 8 bases; unmatched bases: 15. Germline CDR1 and CDR2: SGHRS and YFSETQ. The CDR3 runs 16 residues. CDR3 in DNA: TGCGCCAGCAGCGAAGGGACAGGGTACCCACTTGAAGGCTACACCTTC. It specifies CASSEGTGYPLEGYTF.

The chain is built from TRBV9 and TRBJ1-1; unclear D gene. In germline, CDR1 is SGDLS, CDR2 YYNGEE. CDR3 length: 13 amino acids. V was pared by 0 bases and J by 4 bases, with 7 bases between. As DNA, the CDR3 is TGTGCCAGCAGCGTAGGGGTCAGCACTGAAGCTTTCTTT. This sequence encodes CASSVGVSTEAFF.

This clonotype was seen more than once but under ten times. CDR3 region: CASSVGKGHYGYTF. The CDR3 coding sequence is TGTGCCAGCAGCGTAGGGAAGGGGCACTATGGCTACACCTTC. The rearrangement uses TRBV9 and TRBJ1-2; the D gene is possibly TRBD1 (5 bases). V dropped 0 bases and J dropped 3 bases, with 9 bases sitting between them. CDR1 is SGDLS and CDR2 is YYNGEE in the germline V gene. The CDR3 spans 14 residues. Full variable domain (rest looked up from reference TRBV9 and TRBJ1-2): DSGVTQTPKHLITATGQRVTLRCSPRSGDLSVYWYQQSLDQGLQFLIQYYNGEERAKGNILERFSAQQFPDLHSELNLSSLELGDSALYFCASSVGKGHYGYTFGSGTRLTVV.

The chain has TRBV11-2 and TRBJ2-5, with D perhaps matching TRBD1 (5 bases). Germline-derived CDR1 and CDR2 are SGHAT and FQNNGV. This CDR3 region has 14 residues. The V end lost 1 base, the J end lost 5 bases, and 11 bases lay between the germline ends. CDR3 bases: TGTGCCAGCAGCTTAGGGCCAGGGTTGGAGACCCAGTACTTC. Its protein product is CASSLGPGLETQYF.

The chain couples TRBV4-2 to TRBJ2-3, with 8 bases fitting TRBD2. The junction had 10 bases not matched to a gene; V was cut back by 1 base and J by 4 bases. The germline CDR1 and CDR2 sequences are LGHNA and YNFKEQ. The CDR3 contains 17 residues. The CDR3 loop reads CASSQAWGKRGPDTQYF. As DNA, the CDR3 is TGTGCCAGCAGCCAAGCCTGGGGAAAGCGGGGGCCAGATACGCAGTATTTT.

The genes are TRBV27 and TRBJ2-5; possibly TRBD1 or TRBD2 for D (5 bases each). Germline V gives CDR1 MNHEY, CDR2 SMNVEV (reference sequence). Trimming took off 4 bases at V and 4 bases at J, with 13 bases between the two ends. There are 14 residues in the CDR3. CDR3 region: CASSSTEGRETQYF. DNA of the CDR3: TGTGCCAGCAGTTCTACCGAGGGGAGAGAGACCCAGTACTTC.

This chain joins TRBV20-1 and TRBJ2-1; D is undetermined. This CDR3 region has 12 residues. The V gene's germline CDR1 is DFQATT and CDR2 SNEGSKA (reference sequence). Trimming left V 0 bases short and J 15 bases short, with 15 bases between. The CDR3 coding sequence is TGCAGTGCTAGAGATGATCCGTCTGTTTCGTTCTTC. Amino acid sequence: CSARDDPSVSFF.

This clonotype was picked up a small number of times. This rearrangement joins TRBV7-3 to TRBJ2-2; 13 bases agree with TRBD2. J was trimmed by 5 bases and V by 3 bases; bases with no gene match: 9. The length of the CDR3 is 18 residues. Germline V gives CDR1 SGHTA, CDR2 FQGTGA. The CDR3 region has the DNA TGTGCCAGCAGCTTCTATCCCGGGACTAGCGGGGAAACCGGGGAGCTGTTTTTT. Translation gives CASSFYPGTSGETGELFF.